This T cell receptor beta chain was sequenced during a study of T cell changes during pregnancy in multiple sclerosis. Some clones are missing from TCRdb's copy, which holds only in-frame ones; the method was immunoSEQ multiplex PCR. The table records approximately 92,000 clones, about 92% of them present only once. The CDR3 is 13 residues long. V lost 10 bases and J 2 bases, leaving 14 bases between the germline ends. Per germline, CDR1 MNHNS and CDR2 SASEGT. The rearrangement uses TRBV6-1 and TRBJ2-5, with D possibly being TRBD2 (5 bases). This specimen consisted of peripheral blood, obtained in the first trimester of pregnancy. This TCR was recovered from a female donor with multiple sclerosis, enrolled in a pregnancy study. The CDR3 DNA follows: TGTGCCATAAGCCGGGGTTTACAAGAGACCCAGTACTTC. As protein: CAISRGLQETQYF.